This T cell receptor (beta chain) was recorded in a study of cytomegalovirus exposure and HLA in healthy donors. Study-wide findings and caveats: There were approximately 150 TCR beta chains listed as cytomegalovirus-associated. Later analysis identified 15,000 to 20,000 TCR beta sequences associated with HLA alleles, using a false discovery rate threshold of 0.05. An apparent linkage of common viral pathogens to several of the most significant clusters emerged in a later analysis.

As regards this clone: What it binds is unknown.

This CDR3 has 15 residues. The V end was cut by 3 bases, the J end by 10 bases, with 16 bases between. The germline gives CDR1 MDHEN, CDR2 SYDVKM. The PCR made use of 60 Vbeta and 13 Jbeta primers. Only in-frame clones appear in the TCRdb table, and some are missing; sequencing was by immunoSEQ multiplex PCR. Of around 200,000 clones listed, over 65% are singletons. The rearrangement joins TRBV28 to TRBJ1-6; a possible D gene is TRBD1 (6 bases). Input material: PBMCs. This clonotype was sampled from a man aged 40-55 years in good health and CMV-seronegative. The CDR3 reads CASSLQGPIGSPLHF. The CDR3 DNA reads TGTGCCAGCAGTTTGCAGGGGCCGATCGGGTCACCCCTCCACTTT.